This T cell receptor (beta chain) is drawn from a study of T cells in Graves' hyperthyroidism and ophthalmopathy. CDR3 length equals 11 residues. V shed 5 bases and J shed 7 bases, with 11 bases lying between them. From germline, CDR1 is DFQATT and CDR2 SNEGSKA (reference sequence). This clonotype was observed many times. Template material for amplifying TCR beta CDR3 regions consisted of RNA transcripts. The primer set for the first-round RT-PCR of the TCR CDR3 was HTBI. MiXCR, run by TCRdb on the multiplex PCR reads, gives a single entry per CDR3 protein. Of fewer than 450,000 distinct CDR3 sequences in the sample, roughly 20% were seen once.

The receptor was derived from a man aged 18 to 35 with Graves' ophthalmopathy. The J gene is TRBJ1-2, the V gene TRBV20-1; TRBD1 is a possible D gene (5 bases). Material for sequencing was blood. Here the CDR3 reads CSAPRTRGYTF. CDR3 DNA: TGCAGTGCTCCAAGGACACGTGGCTACACCTTC.